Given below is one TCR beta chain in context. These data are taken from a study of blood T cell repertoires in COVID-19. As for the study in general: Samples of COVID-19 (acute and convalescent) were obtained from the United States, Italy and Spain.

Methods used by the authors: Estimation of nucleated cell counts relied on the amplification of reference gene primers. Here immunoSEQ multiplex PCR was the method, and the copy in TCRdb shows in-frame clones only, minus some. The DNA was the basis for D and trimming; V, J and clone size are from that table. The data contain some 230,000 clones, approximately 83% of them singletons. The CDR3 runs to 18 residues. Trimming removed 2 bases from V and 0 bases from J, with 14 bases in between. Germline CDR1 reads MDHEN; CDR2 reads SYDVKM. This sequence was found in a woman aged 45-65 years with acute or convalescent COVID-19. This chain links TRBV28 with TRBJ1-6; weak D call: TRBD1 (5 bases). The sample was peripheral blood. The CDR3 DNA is TGTGCCAGCAGTTTAGGGGGAGGGGCCCTCTCCTATAATTCACCCCTCCACTTT. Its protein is CASSLGGGALSYNSPLHF.